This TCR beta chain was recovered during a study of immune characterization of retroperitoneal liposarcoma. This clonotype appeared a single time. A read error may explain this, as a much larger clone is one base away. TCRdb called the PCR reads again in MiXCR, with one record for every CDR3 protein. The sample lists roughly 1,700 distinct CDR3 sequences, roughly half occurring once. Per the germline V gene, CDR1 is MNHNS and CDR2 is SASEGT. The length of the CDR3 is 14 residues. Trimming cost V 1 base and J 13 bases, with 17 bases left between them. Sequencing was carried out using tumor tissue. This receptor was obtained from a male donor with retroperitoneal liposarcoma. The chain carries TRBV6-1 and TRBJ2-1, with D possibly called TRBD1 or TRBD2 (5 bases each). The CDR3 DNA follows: TGTGCCAGCAGTGAAGGTGGGACCCTGGAGACCCAGTTCTTC. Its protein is CASSEGGTLETQFF.